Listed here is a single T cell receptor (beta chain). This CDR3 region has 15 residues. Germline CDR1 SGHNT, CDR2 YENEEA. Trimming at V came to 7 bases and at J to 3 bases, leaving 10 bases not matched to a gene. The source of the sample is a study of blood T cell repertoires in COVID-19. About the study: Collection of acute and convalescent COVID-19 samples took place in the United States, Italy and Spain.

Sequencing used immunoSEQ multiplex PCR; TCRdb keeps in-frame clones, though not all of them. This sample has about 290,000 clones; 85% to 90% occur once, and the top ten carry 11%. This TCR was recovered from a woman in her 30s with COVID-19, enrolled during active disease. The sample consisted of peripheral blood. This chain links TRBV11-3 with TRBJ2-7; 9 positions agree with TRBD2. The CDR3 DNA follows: TGTGCCAGCACCCCCGCGGGGGGGACCAACTACGAGCAGTACTTC. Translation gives CASTPAGGTNYEQYF.